This T cell receptor beta chain appears in the sequencing data of a study of PD-1 blockade in classical Hodgkin lymphoma. Study summary: Patients were infused with nivolumab 3 mg/kg every 2 weeks.

Overall study findings and caveats: Healthy donors reportedly exceeded newly diagnosed patients in baseline TCR diversity. Newly diagnosed patients and complete responders had comparable diversity at baseline.

Patients all relapsed after autologous stem cell transplantation, and there was variation in brentuximab vedotin exposure. Clones were sequenced by immunoSEQ multiplex PCR, and TCRdb holds only the in-frame ones, with some missing. The sample shows about 110,000 clones, 80% to 90% of them seen only once. Comments on this clone: Its matching antigen is unknown.

The germline CDR1 and CDR2 sequences are LNHDA and SQIVND (reference sequence). This CDR3 contains 11 residues. Trimming stripped 9 bases from V and 13 bases from J, with 16 bases between. The V call is TRBV19, the J call TRBJ1-5; D not resolved. This TCR was sampled from a human donor with classical Hodgkin lymphoma. Sequencing was performed on peripheral blood mononuclear cells (PBMCs), taken before the second cycle of nivolumab. The chain's CDR3 is CASDNSGLQHF. The CDR3 nucleotides read TGTGCCAGCGACAATAGCGGGCTACAGCATTTT.